This T cell receptor (beta chain) was recorded in a study of blood T cells in healthy people across ages. A sample-barcoded 5' primer and a J-beta primer mix were used in a second PCR of roughly 7 to 11 cycles. From the 5' RACE reads, TCRdb called clonotypes with MiXCR, one entry per CDR3 protein. In the table there are 1.5 million or so distinct CDR3 sequences, around 39% of which are singletons. Worth noting for this clonotype: Its specificity is not known.

Findings and caveats of the study: Estimates drawn from one million T cells were deemed to understate diversity. More naive CD4+ cells and higher diversity were found in long-lived than in aged donors.

The CDR3 runs 15 residues. The V and J ends lost 2 bases and 9 bases, in that order; junction bases with no gene match: 7. Germline lookup yields CDR1 MRHNA and CDR2 SNTAGT. The chain couples TRBV6-4 to TRBJ1-6; 7 bases match TRBD1. The sequence derives from a woman between 18 and 29 years old in good health. Input material: blood. The DNA for the CDR3 is TGTGCCAGCAGTGACGCGACAACAGGGGCTTCACCCCTCCACTTT. This codes for CASSDATTGASPLHF.